Shown below are 30 T cell receptor beta chains from a single sample sequenced in a study of blood T cell repertoires in COVID-19. Clones were sequenced by immunoSEQ multiplex PCR, and TCRdb holds only the in-frame ones, with some missing. The table has nearly 70,000 clones, 75% to 95% seen once. The specimen was peripheral blood. Every receptor here comes from a man aged 35 to 55 with COVID-19, enrolled during active disease.

The CDR3 spells CASSLDGGGANYGYTF. The CDR3 DNA follows: TGTGCCAGCAGCTTAGACGGGGGTGGAGCTAACTATGGCTACACCTTC. This chain joins TRBV7-2 and TRBJ1-2, with a tentative D call TRBD1 (5 bases). The V end lost 1 base, the J end lost 0 bases, and 12 bases lay between the germline ends. Germline V gene data show CDR1 as SGHTA and CDR2 as FQGNSA. The CDR3 length is 16 residues.

V is TRBV19 and J is TRBJ1-1; no definite D call. V was trimmed by 5 bases and J by 2 bases, leaving 9 bases between them. Germline CDR1 is LNHDA and CDR2 is SQIVND (reference sequence). The length of the CDR3 is 13 residues. CDR3 residues: CASSWRGNTEAFF. CDR3 nucleotides: TGTGCCAGTAGTTGGCGGGGAAACACTGAAGCTTTCTTT. Based on the CDR3 plus reference TRBV19 and TRBJ1-1, the full variable domain is DGGITQSPKYLFRKEGQNVTLSCEQNLNHDAMYWYRQDPGQGLRLIYYSQIVNDFQKGDIAEGYSVSREKKESFPLTVTSAQKNPTAFYLCASSWRGNTEAFFGQGTRLTVV.

CDR3 nucleotide sequence: TGTGCCAGCTGGGACAGATATAGCAATCAGCCCCAGCATTTT. Its protein product is CASWDRYSNQPQHF. The rearrangement links TRBV28 to TRBJ1-5; 7 bases fit TRBD1. CDR3 length: 14 amino acids. Germline trimming cut 8 bases from V and 0 bases from J; bases unmatched to any gene: 4. From germline, CDR1 is MDHEN and CDR2 SYDVKM.

To note about this clone: Sequence at one end of the junction differs from germline and may be a read error. V is TRBV28 and J is TRBJ1-2; TRBD1 aligns across 7 bases. The CDR3 is 12 residues long. Looked up from germline, CDR1 is MDHEN and CDR2 is SYDVKM. Here the CDR3 DNA reads TGTGCCAGCAGCCTAGGACAGGTCTCAATTTATTTC. As protein: CASSLGQVSIYF.

A single count supports this clone. The V gene is TRBV11-2, the J gene TRBJ2-7; TRBD1 matches at 9 bases. The V gene's germline CDR1 is SGHAT and CDR2 FQNNGV. V dropped 4 bases and J dropped 3; count of bases not matched to a gene: 7. This CDR3 contains 15 residues. For the CDR3, the DNA is TGTGCCAGCAGCTCTTACAGGGGGCGGTTCTACGAGCAGTACTTC. Its translation is CASSSYRGRFYEQYF.

This clone was counted a few times. The rearrangement links TRBV4-1 to TRBJ2-1; D is undetermined. The length of the CDR3 is 15 residues. Germline-derived CDR1 and CDR2 are MGHRA and YSYEKL. V was cut by 0 bases and J by 5 bases, with 11 bases left in between. The CDR3 loop reads CASSQDGDNHNEQFF. The CDR3 nucleotides are TGCGCCAGCAGCCAAGATGGCGACAACCACAATGAGCAGTTCTTC.

The chain is built from TRBV6-1 and TRBJ1-2; tentative D call: TRBD1 (6 bases). Germline V gives CDR1 MNHNS, CDR2 SASEGT. V dropped 1 base and J dropped 5 bases, with 8 bases sitting between them. The CDR3 totals 13 residues. In nucleotides, the CDR3 is TGTGCCAGCAGTGAAGGGACAGTTTATGGCTACACCTTC. Translation gives CASSEGTVYGYTF.

This chain uses TRBV10-2 with TRBJ1-5, with TRBD1 identical over 7 bases. Germline lookup yields CDR1 WSHSY and CDR2 SAAADI. V gave up 6 bases and J gave up 1 base; unmatched junction bases: 6. This CDR3 spans 15 amino acids. CDR3 in amino acids: CASSVDRWSNQPQHF. The DNA for the CDR3 is TGCGCCAGCAGCGTGGACAGGTGGAGCAATCAGCCCCAGCATTTT.

The chain couples TRBV28 to TRBJ2-7; 7 bases map to TRBD1. The germline V gene encodes CDR1 MDHEN and CDR2 SYDVKM. The CDR3 covers 15 residues. Trimming removed 3 bases from V and 1 base from J; junction bases left unmatched: 6. Here the CDR3 reads CASSFVQGISYEQYF. In DNA form, the CDR3 reads TGTGCCAGCAGTTTTGTACAGGGGATTTCCTACGAGCAGTACTTC.

The J gene is TRBJ1-2, the V gene TRBV6-5; 8 nucleotides line up with TRBD1. Germline V gives CDR1 MNHEY, CDR2 SVGAGI. This CDR3 is 15 amino acids long. After removal of 7 bases from V and 4 bases from J, the junction contained 11 bases not matched to a gene. CDR3 amino acids: CASTDREGESYGYTF. For the CDR3, the DNA is TGTGCCAGCACGGACAGGGAAGGAGAGAGCTATGGCTACACCTTC.

This clone was seen once. V gene TRBV4-2 combines with J gene TRBJ2-5, with D possibly matching TRBD2 (5 bases). Germline CDR1 reads LGHNA; CDR2 reads YNFKEQ. CDR3 length equals 16 residues. The V end was cut by 0 bases, the J end by 1 base, with 12 bases between. For the CDR3, the DNA is TGTGCCAGCAGCCAAGATTCGTCGGGGTTCCAAGAGACCCAGTACTTC. Translated: CASSQDSSGFQETQYF.

The J gene is TRBJ2-1, the V gene TRBV30; D possibly corresponds to TRBD2 (5 bases). Germline V gives CDR1 GTSNPN, CDR2 SVGIG (reference sequence). V lost 3 bases and J 7 bases, leaving 7 bases between the germline ends. The CDR3 covers 11 residues. CDR3 DNA sequence: TGTGCCTGGAGCTCGGGGAATGAGCAGTTCTTC. Residues: CAWSSGNEQFF.

V and J are TRBV11-2 and TRBJ1-1; maybe TRBD1 (6 bases). The germline gives CDR1 SGHAT, CDR2 FQNNGV. This CDR3 contains 12 residues. The ends were cut back, 3 bases at V and 8 bases at J, with 10 bases in the middle. The CDR3 loop reads CASSFARGEAFF. The CDR3 DNA reads as TGTGCCAGCAGCTTTGCTAGGGGGGAAGCTTTCTTT.

The genes are TRBV6-5 and TRBJ1-4, with 9 bases identical to TRBD1. The CDR3 has 16 amino acids. Trimming removed 2 bases from V and 5 bases from J; junction bases left unmatched: 6. Germline assignment: CDR1 MNHEY and CDR2 SVGAGI. This CDR3 is CASSYEVGQGNEKLFF. In DNA form, the CDR3 reads TGTGCCAGCAGTTACGAGGTGGGACAGGGAAATGAAAAACTGTTTTTT.

The chain employs TRBV7-9 and TRBJ1-5, with D possibly matching TRBD1 (6 bases). Trimming pared 5 bases from V and 7 bases from J, leaving 12 bases between. Germline CDR1 reads SEHNR; CDR2 reads FQNEAQ (reference sequence). The CDR3 runs to 13 residues. The CDR3 coding sequence is TGTGCCAGCAGCCCACAGGGTTTACAGCCCCAGCATTTT. It translates to CASSPQGLQPQHF.

CDR3 sequence: CAISGGTGETDTQYF. The CDR3 DNA is TGTGCCATCAGTGGCGGGACAGGGGAAACAGATACGCAGTATTTT. The V and J genes are TRBV10-3 and TRBJ2-3; 10 nucleotides line up with TRBD1. CDR1 ENHRY and CDR2 SYGVKD come from the germline V gene. V shed 4 bases, J shed 3 bases, and the junction held 4 bases outside the gene matches. The CDR3 is made up of 15 amino acids.

The rearrangement joins TRBV7-9 to TRBJ2-1; 7 bases map to TRBD2. There are 16 residues in the CDR3. Germline V gene lookup returns CDR1 SEHNR and CDR2 FQNEAQ (reference sequence). V dropped 5 bases and J dropped 8; count of bases not matched to a gene: 15. This CDR3 reads CASSLGIGGSNDEQFF. CDR3 DNA sequence: TGTGCCAGCAGCCTGGGTATCGGGGGGTCTAACGATGAGCAGTTCTTC.

The chain carries TRBV30 and TRBJ1-1; 8 nucleotides agree with TRBD1. The CDR3 loop spans 16 amino acids. CDR1 and CDR2 from the germline V gene are GTSNPN and SVGIG (reference sequence). V shed 3 bases, J shed 6 bases, and the junction held 15 bases outside the gene matches. The CDR3 DNA follows: TGTGCCTGGAGAGAGACAGGGGCCAACGCGCTGGCTGAAGCTTTCTTT. Protein sequence: CAWRETGANALAEAFF.

The chain carries TRBV15 and TRBJ2-7; 7 bases map to TRBD1. With V trimmed by 1 base and J by 5 bases, 5 bases remained unmatched. From germline, CDR1 is LNHNV and CDR2 YYDKDF (reference sequence). The CDR3 extends over 14 amino acids. The CDR3 loop reads CATSRVGQVDEQYF. The CDR3 DNA reads as TGTGCCACCAGCAGAGTCGGACAGGTTGACGAGCAGTACTTC.

The chain joins TRBV6-2 or TRBV6-3 to TRBJ2-5; 8 bases align to TRBD2. There are 16 residues in the CDR3. Germline lookup yields CDR1 MNHEY and CDR2 SVGEGT. The J segment lost 4 bases and the V segment lost 2 bases, leaving 9 bases of the junction unmatched. The CDR3 DNA reads TGTGCCAGCAGTTACCAGGCTAGCGGGTGGGGAGAGACCCAGTACTTC. This encodes CASSYQASGWGETQYF.

This sequence joins TRBV7-6 and TRBJ2-5, with TRBD1 matching over 10 bases. The CDR3 is made up of 15 amino acids. Per germline, CDR1 SGHVS and CDR2 FNYEAQ. Trimming cost V 6 bases and J 5 bases; bases outside gene matches: 9. DNA of the CDR3: TGTGCCAGCAGTGCCGGGACAGGGGTGGTGGAGACCCAGTACTTC. Residues: CASSAGTGVVETQYF.

The CDR3: CASSSPPFSYEQYF. The CDR3 DNA reads TGTGCCAGCTCAAGCCCCCCCTTTTCTTACGAGCAGTACTTC. V gene TRBV18 combines with J gene TRBJ2-7; D gene unclear. CDR1 and CDR2 from the germline V gene are KGHSH and LQKENI. This CDR3 has 14 amino acids. V dropped 5 bases and J dropped 4 bases, with 15 bases sitting between them.

The V and J genes are TRBV10-3 and TRBJ2-5, with TRBD2 matching 8 bases. With 8 bases clipped from V and 5 bases from J, the junction kept 13 bases outside the gene matches. CDR3 length: 15 residues. Germline V gives CDR1 ENHRY, CDR2 SYGVKD. CDR3 sequence (DNA): TGTGCCATCGGCTCCGATAGCGGGGTAGTGGAGACCCAGTACTTC. Protein: CAIGSDSGVVETQYF.

V usage is TRBV7-9 and J usage is TRBJ1-2, with 8 bases matching TRBD1. The germline CDR1 and CDR2 sequences are SEHNR and FQNEAQ (reference sequence). The V segment lost 5 bases and the J segment 8 bases; nucleotides outside the gene matches: 19. The length of the CDR3 is 17 residues. The chain's CDR3 is CASSLVGTGEVVRGYTF. The CDR3 DNA is TGTGCCAGCAGCCTAGTGGGGACAGGAGAGGTGGTACGGGGCTACACCTTC.

V usage is TRBV3-1 (or the pseudogene TRBV3-2) and J usage is TRBJ2-1; D is unclear. V was trimmed by 4 bases and J by 4 bases, leaving 5 bases between them. The CDR3 extends over 12 amino acids. Germline values: CDR1 LGHDT, CDR2 YNNKEL (reference sequence). The CDR3 region is CASSRQYNEQFF. The CDR3 bases are TGTGCCAGCAGCCGCCAGTACAATGAGCAGTTCTTC.

The rearrangement joins TRBV3-1 (or the pseudogene TRBV3-2) to TRBJ2-1, with D perhaps TRBD2 (5 bases). CDR1 and CDR2 (germline): LGHDT, YNNKEL (reference sequence). V dropped 1 base and J dropped 1 base, with 8 bases sitting between them. This CDR3 contains 15 residues. The CDR3 DNA is TGTGCCAGCAGCCAAGTGAGCGGATCCTACAATGAGCAGTTCTTC. This codes for CASSQVSGSYNEQFF.

This rearrangement joins TRBV27 to TRBJ2-3, with D maybe TRBD2 (7 bases). This CDR3 region has 15 residues. V lost 6 bases to trimming and J lost 5 bases, with 18 bases between them. Looked up from germline, CDR1 is MNHEY and CDR2 is SMNVEV (reference sequence). The CDR3 DNA sequence: TGTGCCAGCAGCCCCCTCCGGGGGGCCCTAGATACGCAGTATTTT. Residues: CASSPLRGALDTQYF.

This clone was seen once. The V and J genes are TRBV5-4 and TRBJ1-3; 7 nucleotides align to TRBD1. CDR3 length: 14 amino acids. The germline CDR1 and CDR2 sequences are SGHNT and YYREEE (reference sequence). V was pared by 2 bases and J by 6 bases, with 5 bases of the junction left unmatched. CDR3 protein: CASSFGTEINTIYF. The CDR3 nucleotides read TGTGCCAGCAGCTTCGGGACAGAAATAAACACCATATATTTT.

The sample holds one count of this clone. The chain links TRBV6-5 to TRBJ1-1; D perhaps matches TRBD1 (5 bases). CDR3 length: 13 amino acids. CDR1 and CDR2 from the germline V gene are MNHEY and SVGAGI. V was shortened by 7 bases and J by 1 base, with 10 bases between the two germline ends. In nucleotides, the CDR3 is TGTGCCAGCACCGTGGGGGGGAACACTGAAGCTTTCTTT. It is translated as CASTVGGNTEAFF.

The V and J genes are TRBV6-1 and TRBJ2-1; TRBD1 is a possible D gene (5 bases). The V end lost 2 bases, the J end lost 7 bases, and 15 bases lay between the germline ends. CDR3 length equals 15 residues. From germline, CDR1 is MNHNS and CDR2 SASEGT. CDR3 sequence (DNA): TGTGCCAGCAGTGAACAGTGGGGCGGCCAGAATGAGCAGTTCTTC. As protein: CASSEQWGGQNEQFF.